Sequencing of this T cell receptor (beta chain) was carried out in a study of blood T cell repertoires in COVID-19. Looking at the study overall: Italy, Spain and the United States were the sources of the convalescent and acute COVID-19 samples. From T cells, B-cell-depleted T cells, or PBMCs came the material, which was cDNA or gDNA.

In the authors' workflow: Estimates of nucleated cell counts were drawn from the amplification of reference gene primers. This table comes from immunoSEQ multiplex PCR, and its TCRdb copy is limited to in-frame clones, with some not included. For V, J and clone size, that table is used; D and trimming come from the DNA. This sample yields roughly 50,000 clones, of which less than 95% are seen a single time; about 7.7% belongs to the top ten. CDR3 size: 16 residues. The V end was cut by 0 bases, the J end by 7 bases, with 19 bases between. Germline CDR1 is SGHRS and CDR2 is YFSETQ. The chain joins TRBV5-1 to TRBJ1-2; tentative D call: TRBD1 (6 bases). The receptor was isolated from a woman in her thirties or forties with active COVID-19. Sequencing was performed on peripheral blood. The CDR3 DNA sequence: TGCGCCAGCAGCTTGGTGGTCGGAGCGGGGGCAGGTGGCTACACCTTC. Protein sequence: CASSLVVGAGAGGYTF.